The clone carrying this T cell receptor (beta chain) was seen only a few times. Its antigen is currently unknown. The data derive from a study of metastatic and nonmetastatic thyroid tumors. Study as a whole: Malignant and benign thyroid patients had repertoires compared in peripheral blood and tumor or nodule tissue. Overall study results and limits: For both blood and tumor, malignant thyroid tumors reportedly showed significantly higher TCR beta diversity than benign nodules did.

Through MiXCR, TCRdb re-clonotyped the PCR reads. The sample gives 35,000 to 50,000 clones, 3.5% to 5% of which show up once; about 9.8% is in the top ten. The V gene's germline CDR1 is SGHTA and CDR2 FQGNSA. The CDR3 totals 12 residues. V lost 5 bases and J 7 bases, leaving 12 bases between the germline ends. No patient had received any treatment before thyroid surgery. Sequenced input: blood. The rearrangement joins TRBV7-2 to TRBJ2-7, with D hard to call. The receptor's source is a female donor with papillary thyroid cancer or a benign thyroid nodule (not recorded which). Some clones in this sample may be carry-over from other donors' samples. The CDR3 DNA is TGTGCCAGCAGCCCACGGTCTACAGAGCAGTACTTC. It codes for CASSPRSTEQYF.